The 27 T cell receptor beta chains presented below share a single source sample, sequenced in a study of T cells after yellow fever vaccination. Via MiXCR, TCRdb re-called the 5' RACE reads, giving one row per CDR3 protein. Counted here are 200,000 to 300,000 distinct CDR3 sequences, about 3.5% occurring once; the ten biggest clones make up about 20%. The material was PBMCs, obtained 15 days after the yellow fever booster vaccination. The receptor source for this set is a man younger than 35 who received the YFV17D yellow fever vaccine.

This clonotype was found many times. The J gene is TRBJ2-1, the V gene TRBV4-1, with D possibly matching TRBD1 (6 bases). From germline, CDR1 is MGHRA and CDR2 YSYEKL. This CDR3 region has 15 residues. With 2 bases removed from V and 6 bases from J, the gap between germline ends came to 14 bases. The CDR3 loop is CASSQQQGLGNEQFF. The DNA of the CDR3 is TGCGCCAGCAGCCAACAACAGGGTTTAGGCAATGAGCAGTTCTTC.

This clonotype was observed many times. V usage is TRBV5-1 and J usage is TRBJ1-4, with D perhaps matching TRBD1 (5 bases). Between the trimmed V and J ends, which lost 4 bases and 7 bases, there was a span of 14 bases. CDR1 and CDR2 (germline): SGHRS, YFSETQ. The CDR3 is made up of 14 amino acids. This CDR3 is CASSGNSGTEKLFF. The DNA of the CDR3 is TGCGCCAGCAGCGGAAACAGCGGGACTGAAAAACTGTTTTTT.

The gene calls are TRBV5-5 and TRBJ2-2; 8 positions match TRBD1. Germline lookup yields CDR1 SGHKS and CDR2 YYEKEE (reference sequence). V gave up 5 bases and J gave up 7 bases; unmatched junction bases: 10. The CDR3 totals 15 residues. CDR3 nucleotide sequence: TGTGCCAGCAGTCCCAGGGGGCGAAGTATCGGGGAGCTGTTTTTT. Encoded protein: CASSPRGRSIGELFF.

In this sample, this clonotype turned up a few times. CDR3 region: CASSGNRGPGHEQYV. CDR3 coding DNA: TGTGCCAGCAGTGGAAACAGGGGTCCAGGGCACGAGCAGTACGTC. The chain joins TRBV6-1 to TRBJ2-7, with TRBD1 matching over 7 bases. With V trimmed by 4 bases and J by 5 bases, 11 bases remained unmatched. The CDR3 has 15 residues. Germline V gene sequence: CDR1 MNHNS, CDR2 SASEGT.

J is TRBJ2-6 and V is TRBV12-3 or TRBV12-4; no definite D call. Trimming took off 8 bases at V and 5 bases at J, with 4 bases between the two ends. CDR3 length: 11 residues. The CDR3 reads CASVRANVLTF. CDR3 in DNA: TGTGCCAGCGTCCGGGCCAACGTCCTGACTTTC.

This clonotype was observed at least ten times. J is TRBJ1-1 and V is TRBV4-1, with D hard to call. Trimming removed 6 bases at V and 5 bases at J, with 13 bases between. Germline CDR1 is MGHRA and CDR2 is YSYEKL. This CDR3 region has 13 residues. The CDR3 loop is CASSPELETEAFF. CDR3 sequence (DNA): TGCGCCAGCAGTCCCGAGCTGGAGACTGAAGCTTTCTTT.

This clonotype was counted many times. The chain recombines TRBV19 with TRBJ1-2; D unclear. Germline V gene lookup returns CDR1 LNHDA and CDR2 SQIVND (reference sequence). The ends were cut back, 0 bases at V and 2 bases at J, with 4 bases in the middle. This CDR3 is built from 13 residues. The DNA for the CDR3 is TGTGCCAGTAGTATAGAAGAGAACTATGGCTACACCTTC. Its protein is CASSIEENYGYTF.

This clonotype was counted many times. CDR3 loop: CASSPNNEQYF. The CDR3, as DNA: TGTGCCAGCAGCCCTAACAACGAGCAGTACTTC. J is TRBJ2-7 and V is TRBV6-2 or TRBV6-3; D unresolved. There are 11 residues in the CDR3. The germline CDR1 and CDR2 sequences are MNHEY and SVGEGT. V shed 6 bases and J shed 5 bases, with 8 bases lying between them.

This clonotype was observed at least ten times. The CDR3 sequence: CASSATETGELFF. CDR3 in DNA: TGTGCCAGCTCAGCGACAGAGACCGGGGAGCTGTTTTTT. The rearrangement uses TRBV18 and TRBJ2-2; TRBD1 might be the D (5 bases). The germline gives CDR1 KGHSH, CDR2 LQKENI. CDR3 length: 13 amino acids. Trimming took off 5 bases at V and 5 bases at J, with 9 bases between the two ends.

This clonotype was counted between two and nine times. The genes are TRBV6-6 and TRBJ2-7; 9 bases line up with TRBD1. The CDR3 is made up of 17 amino acids. Trimming took 6 bases from V and 2 from J; bases not matched to a gene: 14. CDR1 MNHNY and CDR2 SVGAGI come from the germline V gene (reference sequence). The CDR3 here is CASRTRDREPSAYEQYF. CDR3 DNA sequence: TGTGCCAGCAGGACCCGGGACAGGGAACCATCGGCCTACGAGCAGTACTTC.

Ten or more counts support this clonotype. V usage is TRBV20-1 and J usage is TRBJ2-3; weak D call: TRBD2 (5 bases). The CDR3 extends over 13 amino acids. Germline assignment: CDR1 DFQATT and CDR2 SNEGSKA (reference sequence). CDR3 sequence (DNA): TGCAGAACAGCGGAACTTTTCACAGATACGCAGTATTTT. Translation gives CRTAELFTDTQYF.

This clonotype was seen at least ten times. This rearrangement joins TRBV20-1 to TRBJ2-1; D is perhaps TRBD2 (5 bases). V gave up 3 bases and J gave up 2 bases, with 8 bases separating them. CDR1 is DFQATT and CDR2 is SNEGSKA in the germline V gene (reference sequence). The CDR3 length is 13 residues. CDR3 protein: CSASRGPYNEQFF. CDR3 bases: TGCAGTGCTAGCCGGGGTCCCTACAATGAGCAGTTCTTC.

This clonotype was observed many times. The chain links TRBV7-9 to TRBJ2-7, with 7 nucleotides matching TRBD1. CDR3 length equals 14 residues. V trimming: 2 bases; J trimming: 3 bases; junction bases outside the gene matches: 4. Per the germline V gene, CDR1 is SEHNR and CDR2 is FQNEAQ (reference sequence). Here the CDR3 reads CASSLPGQYYEQYF. The CDR3 coding sequence is TGTGCCAGCAGCTTACCGGGACAGTACTACGAGCAGTACTTC.

This clonotype was counted ten times or more. This chain joins TRBV7-2 and TRBJ2-3; unclear D gene. Germline V lookup: CDR1 SGHTA, CDR2 FQGNSA. Trimming left V 0 bases short and J 1 base short, with 8 bases between. This CDR3 contains 15 residues. The CDR3 is CASSLAVRGTDTQYF. The DNA of the CDR3 is TGTGCCAGCAGCTTAGCGGTTCGAGGCACAGATACGCAGTATTTT.

This clonotype was observed many times. This rearrangement joins TRBV15 to TRBJ2-3; D remains ambiguous. Trimming took off 5 bases at V and 5 bases at J, with 8 bases between the two ends. This CDR3 contains 12 residues. Germline V gene lookup returns CDR1 LNHNV and CDR2 YYDKDF (reference sequence). The CDR3 reads CATSHTVDTQYF. The CDR3 DNA sequence: TGTGCCACCAGCCACACGGTAGATACGCAGTATTTT.

Many counts were recorded for this clonotype. The J gene is TRBJ2-7, the V gene TRBV11-1, with 9 bases aligning to TRBD1. CDR3 length: 15 residues. With V trimmed by 6 bases and J by 3 bases, 9 bases remained unmatched. The germline CDR1 and CDR2 sequences are SGHAT and FQDESV (reference sequence). The DNA of the CDR3 is TGTGCCAGCAGGCGGTCGGACAGGGGCCTCTACGAGCAGTACTTC. Residues: CASRRSDRGLYEQYF.

This clonotype was found many times. This chain joins TRBV27 and TRBJ2-2, with a possible D match to TRBD1 (5 bases). V was clipped by 9 bases and J by 7 bases, with 15 bases between them. This CDR3 is built from 13 residues. Germline-derived CDR1 and CDR2 are MNHEY and SMNVEV (reference sequence). The CDR3 reads CARTPTGDGELFF. DNA for the CDR3: TGTGCCAGGACCCCCACAGGAGACGGGGAGCTGTTTTTT.

This clonotype has at least ten counts. The genes are TRBV27 and TRBJ2-5; no definite D call. This CDR3 has 16 amino acids. Per the germline V gene, CDR1 is MNHEY and CDR2 is SMNVEV (reference sequence). The V gene lost 1 base and the J gene lost 0 bases, with 12 bases spanning the gap. In nucleotides, the CDR3 is TGTGCCAGCAGTTTATATGGTGGTTCCTACCAAGAGACCCAGTACTTC. This gives the protein CASSLYGGSYQETQYF.

This clonotype was observed many times. J is TRBJ1-3 and V is TRBV7-9; D is ambiguous. Deletions cut 7 bases from V and 2 bases from J, with 6 bases between. From germline, CDR1 is SEHNR and CDR2 FQNEAQ (reference sequence). The CDR3 spans 12 residues. CDR3: CASTQTGNTIYF. The CDR3 DNA reads as TGTGCCAGCACCCAAACTGGAAACACCATATATTTT.

This clonotype was detected ten times or more. The gene calls are TRBV9 and TRBJ2-3, with TRBD2 matching 7 bases. Unmatched junction bases numbered 3, after V lost 1 base and J lost 1 base. CDR3 length: 15 amino acids. CDR1 and CDR2 from the germline V gene are SGDLS and YYNGEE. The chain's CDR3 is CASSVMAGGTDTQYF. DNA of the CDR3: TGTGCCAGCAGCGTAATGGCGGGGGGCACAGATACGCAGTATTTT.

V gene TRBV12-3 or TRBV12-4 combines with J gene TRBJ1-1; D is undetermined. The CDR3 runs to 13 residues. V gave up 10 bases and J gave up 5 bases, with 17 bases separating them. CDR3 DNA sequence: TGTGCCACACGGCAGATCGGAGTGACTGAAGCTTTCTTT. Protein product: CATRQIGVTEAFF.

This clonotype was observed many times. The V and J genes are TRBV2 and TRBJ1-2; D not certain. Germline CDR1 reads SNHLY; CDR2 reads FYNNEI. This CDR3 region has 13 residues. Trimming left V 5 bases short and J 0 bases short, with 7 bases between. The CDR3 region is CASSIDANYGYTF. The CDR3 nucleotides are TGTGCCAGCAGTATTGATGCTAACTATGGCTACACCTTC.

This clonotype has a handful of counts. The CDR3 bases are TGTGCCAGCAGCTTGGGGACTAGCGGAGGACGAAACATTCAGTACTTC. It is translated as CASSLGTSGGRNIQYF. The chain is built from TRBV5-6 and TRBJ2-4; TRBD2 matches 10 bases. The CDR3 covers 16 residues. Germline CDR1 and CDR2: SGHDT and YYEEEE. Trimming removed 0 bases from V and 6 bases from J; junction bases left unmatched: 6.

This clonotype was counted many times. The V gene is TRBV15, the J gene TRBJ1-4; 10 bases fit TRBD1. The CDR3 contains 16 residues. Trimming took 2 bases from V and 5 from J; bases not matched to a gene: 5. The germline V gene has CDR1 LNHNV and CDR2 YYDKDF (reference sequence). The CDR3 coding sequence is TGTGCCACCAGCAGACATCGACAGGGGGCGAATGAAAAACTGTTTTTT. It specifies CATSRHRQGANEKLFF.

This clonotype was found many times. V gene TRBV5-5 combines with J gene TRBJ1-1; perhaps TRBD1 as D (5 bases). The CDR3 consists of 15 residues. Germline loops: CDR1 SGHKS, CDR2 YYEKEE (reference sequence). Trimming took 5 bases from V and 4 from J, leaving 18 bases between them. The CDR3 DNA follows: TGTGCCAGCAGTTATGGCCCGACTGGGGGCACTGAAGCTTTCTTT. Protein product: CASSYGPTGGTEAFF.

This clonotype has ten or more counts. V is TRBV28 and J is TRBJ2-1; possible D gene TRBD2, 7 bases. V was pared by 6 bases and J by 7 bases, with 28 bases between. The CDR3 runs to 18 residues. The germline V gene encodes CDR1 MDHEN and CDR2 SYDVKM. This CDR3 reads CASRAQGLREGQGNEQFF. CDR3 bases: TGTGCCAGCAGGGCCCAGGGACTCAGGGAGGGTCAGGGGAATGAGCAGTTCTTC.

This clonotype appeared many times. The gene calls are TRBV4-1 and TRBJ2-7; TRBD1 matches 8 bases. Germline assignment: CDR1 MGHRA and CDR2 YSYEKL. The trim removed 5 bases at V and 0 bases at J, leaving 18 bases unmatched. There are 19 residues in the CDR3. The CDR3 coding sequence is TGCGCCAGCAGCTACCGACAGGGGATGGGGTCGGCCCGCTCCTACGAGCAGTACTTC. Its protein is CASSYRQGMGSARSYEQYF.